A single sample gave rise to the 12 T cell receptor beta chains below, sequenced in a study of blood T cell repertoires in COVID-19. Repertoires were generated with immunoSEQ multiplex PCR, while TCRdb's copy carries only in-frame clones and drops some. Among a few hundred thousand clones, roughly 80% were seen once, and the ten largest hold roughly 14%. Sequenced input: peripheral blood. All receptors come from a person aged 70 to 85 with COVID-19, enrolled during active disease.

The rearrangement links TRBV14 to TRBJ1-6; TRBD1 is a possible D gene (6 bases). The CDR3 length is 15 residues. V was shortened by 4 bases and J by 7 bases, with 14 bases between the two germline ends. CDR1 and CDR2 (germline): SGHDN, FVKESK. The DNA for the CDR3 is TGTGCCAGCAGCCCAACCCGGACAGTCAATTCACCCCTCCACTTT. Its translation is CASSPTRTVNSPLHF.

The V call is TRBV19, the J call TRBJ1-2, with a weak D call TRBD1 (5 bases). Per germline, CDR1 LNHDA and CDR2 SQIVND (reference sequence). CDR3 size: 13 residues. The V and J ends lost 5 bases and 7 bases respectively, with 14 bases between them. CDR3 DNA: TGTGCCAGTAGTCTTGACAGAACCGTTGGCTACACCTTC. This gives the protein CASSLDRTVGYTF. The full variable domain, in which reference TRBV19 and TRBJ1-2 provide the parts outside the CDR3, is DGGITQSPKYLFRKEGQNVTLSCEQNLNHDAMYWYRQDPGQGLRLIYYSQIVNDFQKGDIAEGYSVSREKKESFPLTVTSAQKNPTAFYLCASSLDRTVGYTFGSGTRLTVV.

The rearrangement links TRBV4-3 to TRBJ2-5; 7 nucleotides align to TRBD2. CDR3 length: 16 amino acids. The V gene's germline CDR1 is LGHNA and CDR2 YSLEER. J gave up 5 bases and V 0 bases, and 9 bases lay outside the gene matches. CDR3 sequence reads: CASSQDLGGEGETQYF. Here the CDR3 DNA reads TGCGCCAGCAGCCAAGATCTGGGAGGGGAGGGGGAGACCCAGTACTTC.

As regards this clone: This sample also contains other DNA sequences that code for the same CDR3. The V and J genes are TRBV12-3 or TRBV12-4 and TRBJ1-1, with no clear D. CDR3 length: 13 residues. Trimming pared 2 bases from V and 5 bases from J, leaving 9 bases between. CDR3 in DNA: TGTGCCAGCAGTTTAACCGGTGCGACTGAAGCTTTCTTT. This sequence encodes CASSLTGATEAFF.

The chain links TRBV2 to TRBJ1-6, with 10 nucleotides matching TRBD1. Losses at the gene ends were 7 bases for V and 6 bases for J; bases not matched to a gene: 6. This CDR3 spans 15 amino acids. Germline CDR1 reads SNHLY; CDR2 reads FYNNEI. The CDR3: CASKGTGVRNSPLHF. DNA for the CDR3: TGTGCCAGCAAGGGGACAGGGGTACGTAATTCACCCCTCCACTTT. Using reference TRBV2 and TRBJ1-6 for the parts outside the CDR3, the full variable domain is EPEVTQTPSHQVTQMGQEVILRCVPISNHLYFYWYRQILGQKVEFLVSFYNNEISEKSEIFDDQFSVERPDGSNFTLKIRSTKLEDSAMYFCASKGTGVRNSPLHFGNGTRLTVT.

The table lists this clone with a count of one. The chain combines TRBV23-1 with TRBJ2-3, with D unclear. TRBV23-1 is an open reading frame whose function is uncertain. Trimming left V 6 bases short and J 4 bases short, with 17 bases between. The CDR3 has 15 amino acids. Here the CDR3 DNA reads TGCGCCAGCAGCTCAGGTCCCCAGGTCGCAGATACGCAGTATTTT. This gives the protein CASSSGPQVADTQYF.

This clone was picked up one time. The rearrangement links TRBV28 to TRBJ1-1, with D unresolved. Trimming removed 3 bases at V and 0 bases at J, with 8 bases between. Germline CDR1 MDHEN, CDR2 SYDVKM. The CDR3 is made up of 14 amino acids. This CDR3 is CASSFWALNTEAFF. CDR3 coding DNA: TGTGCCAGCAGTTTCTGGGCGCTGAACACTGAAGCTTTCTTT.

DNA for the CDR3: TGTGCCAGCAGCGCGGCCGGGAGGAGCTTCACAGATACGCAGTATTTT. It specifies CASSAAGRSFTDTQYF. The genes are TRBV7-8 and TRBJ2-3; TRBD2 aligns across 7 bases. The CDR3 contains 16 residues. CDR1 SGHVS and CDR2 FQNEAQ come from the germline V gene. V lost 5 bases and J lost 2; bases outside the gene matches: 10.

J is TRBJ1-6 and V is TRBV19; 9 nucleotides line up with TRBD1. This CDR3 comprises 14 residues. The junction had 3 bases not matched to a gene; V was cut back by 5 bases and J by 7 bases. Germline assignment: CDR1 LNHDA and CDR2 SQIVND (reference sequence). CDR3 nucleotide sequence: TGTGCCAGTAGTGTCGACAGGGGGAATTCACCCCTCCACTTT. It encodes CASSVDRGNSPLHF.

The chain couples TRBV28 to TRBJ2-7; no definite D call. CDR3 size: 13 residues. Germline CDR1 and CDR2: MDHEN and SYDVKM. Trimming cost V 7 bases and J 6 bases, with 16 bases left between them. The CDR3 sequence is CASTARLNTEQYF. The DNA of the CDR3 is TGTGCCAGCACGGCCAGACTTAACACCGAGCAGTACTTC.

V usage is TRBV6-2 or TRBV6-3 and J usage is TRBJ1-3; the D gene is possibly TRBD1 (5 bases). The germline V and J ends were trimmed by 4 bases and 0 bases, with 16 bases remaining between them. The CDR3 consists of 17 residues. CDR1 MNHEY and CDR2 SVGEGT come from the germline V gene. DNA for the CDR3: TGTGCCAGCAGTTCCGTCGACAGCCACCACTCTGGAAACACCATATATTTT. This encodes CASSSVDSHHSGNTIYF.

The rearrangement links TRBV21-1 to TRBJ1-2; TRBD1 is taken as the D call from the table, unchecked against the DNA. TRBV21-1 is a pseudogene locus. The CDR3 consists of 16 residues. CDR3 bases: TGTGCCAGCAGCAAAATTGACGACAGGGAGGAGGATGGCTACACCTTC. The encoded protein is CASSKIDDREEDGYTF.